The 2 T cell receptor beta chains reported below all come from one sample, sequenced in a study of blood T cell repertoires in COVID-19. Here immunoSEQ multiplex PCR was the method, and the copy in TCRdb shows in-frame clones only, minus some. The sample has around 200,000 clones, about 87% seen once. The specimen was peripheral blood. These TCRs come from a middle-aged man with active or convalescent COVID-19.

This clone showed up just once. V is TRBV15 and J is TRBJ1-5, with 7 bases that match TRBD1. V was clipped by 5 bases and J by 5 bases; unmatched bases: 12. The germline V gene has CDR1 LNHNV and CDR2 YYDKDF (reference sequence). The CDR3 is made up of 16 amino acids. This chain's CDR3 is CATSQPDRQKYQPQHF. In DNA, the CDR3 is TGTGCCACCAGCCAACCGGACAGGCAGAAGTATCAGCCCCAGCATTTT.

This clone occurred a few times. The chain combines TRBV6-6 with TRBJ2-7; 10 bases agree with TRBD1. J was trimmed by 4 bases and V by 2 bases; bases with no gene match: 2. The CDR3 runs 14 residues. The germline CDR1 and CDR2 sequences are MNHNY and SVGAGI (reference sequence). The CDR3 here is CASSYADRGYEQYF. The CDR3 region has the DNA TGTGCCAGCAGTTACGCGGACAGGGGGTACGAGCAGTACTTC.